Shown below are 9 T cell receptor beta chains from a single sample sequenced in a study of a mutant IDH1 vaccine in newly diagnosed glioma. Specified time point: week 47, end of study. Doses consisted of 300 ug of mutant IDH1 20-mer peptide each, paired with topical imiquimod. Produced via immunoSEQ multiplex PCR; TCRdb's table is partial and in-frame only. The sample consists of around 40,000 clones, roughly 80% of them appearing once. Their recognized antigens are unknown. The sequenced sample was PBMCs, obtained from a glioma patient whose treatment included an IDH1 peptide vaccine. The receptors come from a man aged 18 to 29 with glioma. Some clones in this sample may be carry-over from other donors' samples.

DNA for the CDR3: TGTGCCAGCAGCTTAGGGCATGGTGTCTATGGCTACACCTTC. Translating it yields CASSLGHGVYGYTF. This rearrangement joins TRBV7-9 to TRBJ1-2; D call uncertain. The germline gives CDR1 SEHNR, CDR2 FQNEAQ (reference sequence). This CDR3 contains 14 residues. V was cut by 1 base and J by 4 bases, with 10 bases left in between.

V usage is TRBV25-1 and J usage is TRBJ2-7; D remains unclear. V lost 7 bases to trimming and J lost 6 bases, with 22 bases between them. CDR3 length equals 15 residues. Germline assignment: CDR1 MGHDK and CDR2 SYGVNS. This CDR3 is CASTKGHSTPTEQYF. The CDR3 DNA is TGTGCCAGCACCAAAGGTCACTCTACCCCTACCGAGCAGTACTTC.

The J gene is TRBJ1-1, the V gene TRBV5-1; D is unclear. V was pared by 4 bases and J by 1 base, with 11 bases between. Germline CDR1 is SGHRS and CDR2 is YFSETQ. There are 14 residues in the CDR3. CDR3 sequence: CASSNSISNTEAFF. CDR3 bases: TGCGCCAGCAGCAACAGCATTTCGAACACTGAAGCTTTCTTT.

This chain links TRBV6-1 with TRBJ2-2; maybe TRBD1 (6 bases). Germline V gives CDR1 MNHNS, CDR2 SASEGT. The ends were cut back, 6 bases at V and 6 bases at J, with 11 bases in the middle. The length of the CDR3 is 13 residues. CDR3 bases: TGTGCCAGCAGGACACAGGGTCCCGGGGAGCTGTTTTTT. It codes for CASRTQGPGELFF.

This chain joins TRBV30 and TRBJ2-7, with TRBD2 matching 9 bases. Germline V gene data show CDR1 as GTSNPN and CDR2 as SVGIG (reference sequence). The CDR3 has 16 residues. V was clipped by 1 base and J by 4 bases; unmatched bases: 11. DNA of the CDR3: TGTGCCTGGAGTGAACCCTTCGATAGCGGGGGATACGAGCAGTACTTC. Protein product: CAWSEPFDSGGYEQYF.

This clone was picked up a small number of times. CDR3 region: CASSPYGGTSMNTEAFF. CDR3 sequence (DNA): TGTGCCAGCAGCCCGTACGGCGGAACCTCTATGAACACTGAAGCTTTCTTT. The chain links TRBV5-6 to TRBJ1-1; unclear D gene. The ends were cut back, 4 bases at V and 0 bases at J, with 19 bases in the middle. Looked up from germline, CDR1 is SGHDT and CDR2 is YYEEEE. The CDR3 is made up of 17 amino acids.

The rearrangement uses TRBV9 and TRBJ1-2; TRBD1 is a possible D gene (6 bases). V was shortened by 3 bases and J by 8 bases, with 23 bases between the two germline ends. The germline V gene encodes CDR1 SGDLS and CDR2 YYNGEE. The CDR3 is made up of 16 amino acids. The chain's CDR3 is CASSEKNGGGLYGYTF. The CDR3 DNA reads TGTGCCAGCAGCGAAAAAAACGGGGGCGGATTATACGGCTACACCTTC.

The sample holds a few counts of this clone. The J gene is TRBJ1-1, the V gene TRBV18; the D is unclear. Germline loops: CDR1 KGHSH, CDR2 LQKENI. Trimming stripped 2 bases from V and 1 base from J, with 11 bases between. The CDR3 runs to 15 residues. CDR3 in DNA: TGTGCCAGCTCACCAAGTGACTCTCGGAACACTGAAGCTTTCTTT. The encoded protein is CASSPSDSRNTEAFF.

The table lists this clone with a few counts. Here the CDR3 reads CASRPLGTTSDYGYTF. The CDR3 region has the DNA TGTGCCAGCAGGCCTCTGGGGACAACTAGTGACTATGGCTACACCTTC. The genes are TRBV14 and TRBJ1-2; D might be TRBD1 (6 bases). Trimming shortened V by 6 bases and J by 3 bases, and 20 bases separated the two germline ends. Germline V lookup: CDR1 SGHDN, CDR2 FVKESK. The CDR3 totals 16 residues.